These T cell receptor beta chains were read from a single sample in a study of a mutant IDH1 vaccine in newly diagnosed glioma. Some clones are missing from TCRdb's copy, which holds only in-frame ones; the method was immunoSEQ multiplex PCR. The repertoire includes about 60,000 clones, roughly nine tenths of them detected once, and about 1.6% sits in the top ten. Their antigens remain unidentified. The material sequenced was PBMCs, taken from a glioma patient whose treatment included an IDH1 peptide vaccine. These receptors came from a man aged 35-49 years with glioma. Both conserved end residues are part of each CDR3. The D gene is left open where the match is weak. Not all rows give a size; the values are once, few, many and, for expanded clones, a class.

v_call	j_call	d_call	clone_size	cdr3_nt	cdr3_aa
TRBV6-6	TRBJ1-5	.	.	TGTGCCAGCAGTTTCAGGCCTCAGAATCAGCCCCAGCATTTT	CASSFRPQNQPQHF
TRBV7-9	TRBJ2-5	.	.	TGTGCCAGCAGCCGAGGGACACCCAAAGAGACCCAGTACTTC	CASSRGTPKETQYF
TRBV7-8	TRBJ1-1	.	.	TGTGCCAGCAGGTCTCTGGTGAACACTGAAGCTTTCTTT	CASRSLVNTEAFF
TRBV5-1	TRBJ1-5	.	few	TGCGCCAGCAGCTTGGACGGTCACAATCAGCCCCAGCATTTT	CASSLDGHNQPQHF
TRBV23-1	TRBJ2-4	.	.	TGCGCCAGCAGTGGCCTAATTAACCACGACAAAAACATTCAGTACTTC	CASSGLINHDKNIQYF
TRBV28	TRBJ2-5	.	.	TGTGCCAGCAGTTTCACCAGTCGCCAAGAGACCCAGTACTTC	CASSFTSRQETQYF
TRBV9	TRBJ2-7	TRBD2	.	TGTGCCAGCAGCGTAATTCCTAGCGGGACCTACGAGCAGTACTTC	CASSVIPSGTYEQYF
TRBV7-2	TRBJ2-7	.	.	TGTGCCAGCAGCTGGATACCGGGAGAACCCTACGAGCAGTACTTC	CASSWIPGEPYEQYF
TRBV19	TRBJ2-7	TRBD1	.	TGTGCCAGTAGCCGGGGACAGGGTTCCTACGAGCAGTACTTC	CASSRGQGSYEQYF
TRBV4-1	TRBJ2-1	.	.	TGCGCCAGCAGCCAAGCCCATAGCGGATACAATGAGCAGTTCTTC	CASSQAHSGYNEQFF
TRBV28	TRBJ2-7	TRBD2	.	TGTGCCAGCAGGGGCCCGGGAGGCCAGAACTACGAGCAGTACTTC	CASRGPGGQNYEQYF
TRBV6-4	TRBJ2-7	TRBD1	.	TGTGCCAGCAGTGACTCGGGACAGGAACCGTCGTACGAGCAGTACTTC	CASSDSGQEPSYEQYF
TRBV28	TRBJ2-3	TRBD2	.	TGTGCCAGCAGTTACCTAGCGGGAATCAAAGATACGCAGTATTTT	CASSYLAGIKDTQYF
TRBV7-2	TRBJ1-5	.	.	TGTGCCAGCAGCTTAAAACCACCACCTCAGCCCCAGCATTTT	CASSLKPPPQPQHF
TRBV7-2	TRBJ2-2	.	.	TGTGCCAGCAGCACGGGACGGAACACCGGGGAGCTGTTTTTT	CASSTGRNTGELFF
TRBV28	TRBJ2-5	.	once	TGTGCCAGCACCAGCCCGGACAGACAAGAGACCCAGTACTTC	CASTSPDRQETQYF
TRBV2	TRBJ2-7	TRBD1	.	TGTGCCAGCGGAGAACAGGGGCCCTCCTACGAGCAGTACTTC	CASGEQGPSYEQYF
TRBV7-6	TRBJ2-5	TRBD2	.	TGTGCCAGCAGCTTAGAGAACTTTCTAGCGGGCTTTACGGAGACCCAGTACTTC	CASSLENFLAGFTETQYF
TRBV21-1	TRBJ2-1	.	.	TGTGCCAGCAGCCCAAAGACTAGCGATGAAAATGAGCAGTTCTTC	CASSPKTSDENEQFF
TRBV6-5	TRBJ1-1	TRBD1	.	TGTGCCAGCAGTTACCGGGCGCAGGGGGGTCAGAAAGCTTTCTTT	CASSYRAQGGQKAFF
TRBV29-1	TRBJ1-1	.	.	TGCAGCGCCGGCTCGCAGCTTGAAGCTTTCTTT	CSAGSQLEAFF
TRBV19	TRBJ2-7	.	.	TGTGCCAGTAGGGGGCTAACGCACGAGCAGTACTTC	CASRGLTHEQYF
TRBV9	TRBJ2-1	.	.	TGTGCCAGCAGCGCCCAGGCAAGTGCAATTTACAATGAGCAGTTCTTC	CASSAQASAIYNEQFF
TRBV7-2	TRBJ2-7	TRBD2	.	TGTGCCAGCAGCTTAGGCCGGGGGGGCTACGAGCAGTACTTC	CASSLGRGGYEQYF
TRBV19	TRBJ1-1	.	.	TGTGCCAGTAGTAGGGGGGTCAAGACCTCCACTGAAGCTTTCTTT	CASSRGVKTSTEAFF
TRBV4-2	TRBJ1-1	.	.	TGTGCCAGCAGCCAAGATCAATCCGGGGATGTGGGAGCTTTCTTT	CASSQDQSGDVGAFF
TRBV5-4	TRBJ1-4	TRBD1	few	TGTGCCAGCAGCTCGGGACAGAATAATGAAAAACTGTTTTTT	CASSSGQNNEKLFF
TRBV28	TRBJ2-2	.	.	TGTGCCAGCAGTCCCCAGCCTCATACAGACGGGGAGCTGTTTTTT	CASSPQPHTDGELFF
TRBV6-5	TRBJ2-3	.	.	TGTGCCAGCAGCCGGACGGCTAGCACAGATACGCAGTATTTT	CASSRTASTDTQYF
TRBV6-4	TRBJ2-1	TRBD2	.	TGTGCCAGCAGCTCCGGACTAGCGGGGTACAATGAGCAGTTCTTC	CASSSGLAGYNEQFF
TRBV5-6	TRBJ2-7	TRBD1	once	TGTGCCAGCAGCTTGGTGGACAGGGGAGGATCCTACGAGCAGTACTTC	CASSLVDRGGSYEQYF
TRBV14	TRBJ2-1	TRBD2	once	TGTGCCAGCAGCCAACGACAGGGGCTCAACCGACTAGCGGGCTCCTACAATGAGCAGTTCTTC	CASSQRQGLNRLAGSYNEQFF
TRBV2	TRBJ2-1	TRBD2	.	TGTGCCAGCAGTTATACTAGCGGGAGGGGTGAGCAGTTCTTC	CASSYTSGRGEQFF
TRBV5-6	TRBJ2-2	TRBD2	once	TGTGCCAGCAGCTTGAGGGGACTAGCGGGAGCCGGCGGGGAGCTGTTTTTT	CASSLRGLAGAGGELFF
TRBV29-1	TRBJ2-7	TRBD1	.	TGCAGCGGTACCGGGACAGGGAGCGGCGAGCAGTACTTC	CSGTGTGSGEQYF
TRBV13	TRBJ2-3	TRBD2	.	TGTGCCAGCAGCTTAAGGCTAGCGGGGGTCACAGATACGCAGTATTTT	CASSLRLAGVTDTQYF
TRBV19	TRBJ1-1	.	few	TGTGCCAGTAGCAGGGAGCCTGAAGCTTTCTTT	CASSREPEAFF
TRBV28	TRBJ2-1	TRBD2	.	TGTGCCAGCAGTTCACCGACTAGCGGGAGCCAGAATGAGCAGTTCTTC	CASSSPTSGSQNEQFF
TRBV20-1	TRBJ2-5	.	.	TGCAGTGCAGGTCAAGAGACCCAGTACTTC	CSAGQETQYF
TRBV2	TRBJ1-1	.	few	TGTGCCAGCAGTGCGTCAGCCCTGCGGTACACTGAAGCTTTCTTT	CASSASALRYTEAFF
TRBV27	TRBJ2-7	.	once	TGTGCCAGCAGTTTGCCTCCGGGACTCCGACCTTACGAGCAGTACTTC	CASSLPPGLRPYEQYF
TRBV5-1	TRBJ2-5	TRBD2	once	TGCGCCAGCAGCTTGACGGCTAGCGGGGGCCAGGAGACCCAGTACTTC	CASSLTASGGQETQYF
TRBV5-1	TRBJ2-7	TRBD2	.	TGCGCCAGCAGCTTGGAGCTAGCGGGAGTAGAGCAGTACTTC	CASSLELAGVEQYF
TRBV28	TRBJ2-1	.	.	TGTGCCAGCCTAACCAGGGATGAGCAGTTCTTC	CASLTRDEQFF
TRBV5-6	TRBJ1-1	.	.	TGTGCCAGCAGCTTGGCTAGGAACACTGAAGCTTTCTTT	CASSLARNTEAFF
TRBV5-1	TRBJ2-3	.	.	TGCGCCAGCAGCTTTCTACCTAGCACAGATACGCAGTATTTT	CASSFLPSTDTQYF
TRBV19	TRBJ2-6	TRBD1	.	TGTGCCAGTACCCCGGGACAGGGGGCGTGGGGGGCCAACGTCCTGACTTTC	CASTPGQGAWGANVLTF
TRBV4-1	TRBJ2-7	TRBD2	.	TGCGCCAGCAGCCAAGCCCCGCCCAGCGGGAGGTTCTACGAGCAGTACTTC	CASSQAPPSGRFYEQYF
TRBV29-1	TRBJ1-1	TRBD1	.	TGCAGCGTCCAGGGGGGCACTGAAGCTTTCTTT	CSVQGGTEAFF
TRBV4-1	TRBJ2-5	.	.	TGCGCCAGCAGTCACGACTCGACCGAGGGGACCCAGTACTTC	CASSHDSTEGTQYF
TRBV5-6	TRBJ2-1	.	few	TGTGCCAGCAGCTTGGCCACGTGGGGTTGGAATGAGCAGTTCTTC	CASSLATWGWNEQFF